The sequence of this T cell receptor (beta chain) was determined in a study of T-cell memory formation after mild COVID-19. The trim removed 6 bases at V and 4 bases at J, leaving 17 bases unmatched. This CDR3 spans 18 amino acids. Study results and limitations: Confirmation was lacking for SARS-CoV-2 specificity of second-wave clones that peaked on day 37. Contracting CD4+ clones sat mainly in CM and EM; CD8+ in EMRA.

TCRdb itself ran the 5' RACE reads through MiXCR, one entry per CDR3 protein. This table has approximately 390,000 distinct CDR3 sequences, about 17% appearing once. This clonotype was observed a handful of times. Its target is not known. This receptor was obtained from a man aged 18-30 years who had mild COVID-19 (a few samples of this study predate the infection). Cell type and time point are not known. The J gene is TRBJ2-7, the V gene TRBV12-3 or TRBV12-4; 11 nucleotides align to TRBD2. The sample was PBMCs or a T cell subset sorted from them (not recorded which). The CDR3 DNA follows: TGTGCCAGCAGCGAACCCAACGGTAGCGGGGGGGCGAGATACGAGCAGTACTTC. This sequence encodes CASSEPNGSGGARYEQYF.